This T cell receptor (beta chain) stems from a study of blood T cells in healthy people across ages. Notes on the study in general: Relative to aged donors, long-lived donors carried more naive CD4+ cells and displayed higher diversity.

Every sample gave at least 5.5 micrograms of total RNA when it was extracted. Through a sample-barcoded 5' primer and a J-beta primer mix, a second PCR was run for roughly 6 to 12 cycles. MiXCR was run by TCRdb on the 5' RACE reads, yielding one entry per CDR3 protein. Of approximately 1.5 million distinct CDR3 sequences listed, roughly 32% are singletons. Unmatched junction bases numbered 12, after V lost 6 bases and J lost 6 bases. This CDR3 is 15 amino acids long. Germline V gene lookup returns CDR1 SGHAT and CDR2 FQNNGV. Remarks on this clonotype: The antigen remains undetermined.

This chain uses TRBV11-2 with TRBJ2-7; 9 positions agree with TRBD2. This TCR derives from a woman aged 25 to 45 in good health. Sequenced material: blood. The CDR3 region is CASSRQTSGTGEQYF. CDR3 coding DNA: TGTGCCAGCAGTCGCCAGACTAGCGGAACAGGCGAGCAGTACTTC. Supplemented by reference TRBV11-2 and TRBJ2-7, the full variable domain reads EAGVAQSPRYKIIEKRQSVAFWCNPISGHATLYWYQQILGQGPKLLIQFQNNGVVDDSQLPKDRFSAERLKGVDSTLKIQPAKLEDSAVYLCASSRQTSGTGEQYFGPGTRLTVT.